A selection of T cell receptor beta chains follows, all from one sample in a study of shared clonotypes between healthy human individuals. Profiled with immunoSEQ multiplex PCR; TCRdb holds only in-frame clones, not every one. The repertoire holds about 1 million clones, with around 74% as singletons. The sequenced sample consisted of memory CD4+ T cells sorted from blood. Every receptor here comes from a man aged 18 to 29 in good health. Both conserved end residues are part of each CDR3. The D gene is left open where the match is weak. Rows may omit the clone size; those that give it use once, few, many or a size class.

D gene: NA
V gene: TRBV19
clone size: NA
J gene: TRBJ2-4
CDR3 protein: CASSITKGTLNIQYF
CDR3 DNA: TGTGCCAGTAGTATAACCAAGGGGACACTTAACATTCAGTACTTC

D gene: NA
V gene: TRBV7-9
clone size: NA
J gene: TRBJ2-1
CDR3 protein: CASSLIPYPDHEQFF
CDR3 DNA: TGTGCCAGCAGCTTAATTCCCTACCCCGACCATGAGCAGTTCTTC

D gene: TRBD2
V gene: TRBV9
clone size: few
J gene: TRBJ2-3
CDR3 protein: CASSAPSGVSTDTQYF
CDR3 DNA: TGTGCCAGCAGCGCCCCTAGCGGGGTTAGCACAGATACGCAGTATTTT

D gene: TRBD1
V gene: TRBV19
clone size: NA
J gene: TRBJ1-2
CDR3 protein: CASSSGGDGYTF
CDR3 DNA: TGTGCCAGTAGTTCAGGGGGCGACGGCTACACCTTC

D gene: NA
V gene: TRBV28
clone size: NA
J gene: TRBJ2-5
CDR3 protein: CASSKPGGRSDPLQETQYF
CDR3 DNA: TGTGCCAGCAGTAAGCCTGGGGGGCGATCCGACCCCCTACAAGAGACCCAGTACTTC

D gene: TRBD1
V gene: TRBV14
clone size: NA
J gene: TRBJ2-7
CDR3 protein: CASSSPWTGLSYEQYF
CDR3 DNA: TGTGCCAGCAGCTCCCCTTGGACAGGGCTCTCCTACGAGCAGTACTTC

D gene: TRBD2
V gene: TRBV4-3
clone size: NA
J gene: TRBJ2-7
CDR3 protein: CASSRTAQTSGMYEQYF
CDR3 DNA: TGCGCCAGCAGCCGGACCGCCCAGACTAGCGGGATGTACGAGCAGTACTTC

D gene: NA
V gene: TRBV7-2
clone size: once
J gene: TRBJ2-3
CDR3 protein: CASSLRTVRDTQYF
CDR3 DNA: TGTGCCAGCAGCTTACGGACGGTTAGAGATACGCAGTATTTT

D gene: NA
V gene: TRBV6-1
clone size: NA
J gene: TRBJ2-7
CDR3 protein: CASSGDLEQYF
CDR3 DNA: TGTGCCAGCAGCGGAGATCTCGAGCAGTACTTC

D gene: NA
V gene: TRBV5-4
clone size: NA
J gene: TRBJ1-2
CDR3 protein: CASSLDSNYGYTF
CDR3 DNA: TGTGCCAGCAGTTTAGACAGTAACTATGGCTACACCTTC

D gene: NA
V gene: TRBV7-2
clone size: NA
J gene: TRBJ1-3
CDR3 protein: CASILRAGDSTIYF
CDR3 DNA: TGTGCCAGCATCCTCCGTGCAGGGGATAGCACCATATATTTT

D gene: NA
V gene: TRBV6-6
clone size: NA
J gene: TRBJ1-1
CDR3 protein: CASILYTEAFF
CDR3 DNA: TGTGCCAGCATCCTTTACACTGAAGCTTTCTTT

D gene: TRBD2
V gene: TRBV5-4
clone size: NA
J gene: TRBJ2-3
CDR3 protein: CASNKLAGGTDTQYF
CDR3 DNA: TGTGCCAGCAACAAACTAGCGGGAGGAACAGATACGCAGTATTTT

D gene: TRBD2
V gene: TRBV6-1
clone size: few
J gene: TRBJ2-7
CDR3 protein: CASQALAGVYEQYF
CDR3 DNA: TGTGCCAGCCAAGCTCTAGCGGGGGTCTACGAGCAGTACTTC

D gene: TRBD2
V gene: TRBV19
clone size: NA
J gene: TRBJ2-7
CDR3 protein: CASRGLAGPYEQYF
CDR3 DNA: TGTGCCAGTAGAGGACTAGCGGGACCCTACGAGCAGTACTTC

D gene: TRBD1
V gene: TRBV5-1
clone size: NA
J gene: TRBJ1-1
CDR3 protein: CASSSQGGNTEAFF
CDR3 DNA: TGCGCCAGCAGCTCCCAGGGGGGGAACACTGAAGCTTTCTTT

D gene: TRBD2
V gene: TRBV18
clone size: NA
J gene: TRBJ2-7
CDR3 protein: CASSPGLAGGPKGIEQYF
CDR3 DNA: TGTGCCAGCTCACCGGGACTAGCGGGAGGGCCAAAGGGAATCGAGCAGTACTTC

D gene: TRBD2
V gene: TRBV2
clone size: NA
J gene: TRBJ2-5
CDR3 protein: CASTAGGRETQYF
CDR3 DNA: TGTGCCAGCACCGCGGGGGGGAGAGAGACCCAGTACTTC

D gene: NA
V gene: TRBV10-3
clone size: NA
J gene: TRBJ2-2
CDR3 protein: CATQISGTYTGELFF
CDR3 DNA: TGTGCCACCCAGATCTCCGGGACTTACACCGGGGAGCTGTTTTTT

D gene: TRBD2
V gene: TRBV15
clone size: NA
J gene: TRBJ2-3
CDR3 protein: CATSRDNPTSAGLDTQYF
CDR3 DNA: TGTGCCACCAGCAGAGATAACCCTACTAGCGCAGGTTTAGATACGCAGTATTTT

D gene: NA
V gene: TRBV2
clone size: NA
J gene: TRBJ2-7
CDR3 protein: CASSDRAWTYEQYF
CDR3 DNA: TGTGCCAGCAGTGACAGGGCATGGACCTACGAGCAGTACTTC

D gene: NA
V gene: TRBV10-3
clone size: NA
J gene: TRBJ1-3
CDR3 protein: CAGRTEKNTIYF
CDR3 DNA: TGTGCTGGTAGGACAGAGAAAAACACCATATATTTT

D gene: TRBD2
V gene: TRBV30
clone size: NA
J gene: TRBJ2-2
CDR3 protein: CAWSSLAGITGELFF
CDR3 DNA: TGTGCCTGGAGTTCTCTAGCGGGAATCACCGGGGAGCTGTTTTTT

D gene: TRBD1
V gene: TRBV28
clone size: NA
J gene: TRBJ1-2
CDR3 protein: CASSFTDRAYYTF
CDR3 DNA: TGTGCCAGCAGTTTCACGGACAGGGCTTACTACACCTTC

D gene: NA
V gene: TRBV5-1
clone size: many
J gene: TRBJ2-3
CDR3 protein: CASSSRDSTDTQYF
CDR3 DNA: TGCGCCAGCAGCTCCCGGGACAGCACAGATACGCAGTATTTT

D gene: NA
V gene: TRBV10-1
clone size: NA
J gene: TRBJ2-6
CDR3 protein: CASTNGGTFSGANVLTF
CDR3 DNA: TGCGCCAGCACCAACGGGGGAACCTTCTCTGGGGCCAACGTCCTGACTTTC

D gene: NA
V gene: TRBV28
clone size: NA
J gene: TRBJ1-1
CDR3 protein: CASRRVRAFF
CDR3 DNA: TGTGCCAGCCGTCGGGTCCGGGCTTTCTTT